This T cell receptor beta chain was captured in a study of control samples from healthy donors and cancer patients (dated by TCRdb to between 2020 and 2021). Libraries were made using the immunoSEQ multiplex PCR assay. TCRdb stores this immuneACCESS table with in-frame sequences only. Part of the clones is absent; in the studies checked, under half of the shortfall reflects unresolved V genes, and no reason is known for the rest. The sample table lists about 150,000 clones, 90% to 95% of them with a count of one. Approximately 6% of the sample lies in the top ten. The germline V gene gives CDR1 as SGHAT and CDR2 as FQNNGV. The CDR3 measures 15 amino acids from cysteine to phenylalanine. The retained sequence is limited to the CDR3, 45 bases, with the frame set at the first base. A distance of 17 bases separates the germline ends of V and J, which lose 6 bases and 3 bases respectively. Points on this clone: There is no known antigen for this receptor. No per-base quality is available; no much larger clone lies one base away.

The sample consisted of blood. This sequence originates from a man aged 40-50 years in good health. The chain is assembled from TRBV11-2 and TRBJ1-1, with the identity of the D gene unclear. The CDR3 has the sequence CASRPPPSQYTEAFF. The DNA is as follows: TGTGCCAGCAGACCCCCCCCCAGTCAGTACACTGAAGCTTTCTTT.